Following are 14 T cell receptor beta chains from one sample sequenced in a study of shared clonotypes between healthy human individuals. The repertoire was sequenced with immunoSEQ multiplex PCR; TCRdb's copy has only in-frame clones and lacks some. The sample has 2 million to 2.5 million clones, around 95% seen once. The sample comprised naive CD4+ T cells sorted from blood. Stated subset: CD45RA+ positively selected. The source of these receptors is a man aged 18 to 29 in good health.

CDR3 loop: CASSEGGGVYGYTF. The CDR3 DNA sequence: TGTGCCAGCAGTGAAGGGGGCGGAGTATATGGCTACACCTTC. This rearrangement joins TRBV6-1 to TRBJ1-2; weak D call: TRBD1 (5 bases). There are 14 residues in the CDR3. V dropped 1 base and J dropped 5 bases, with 11 bases sitting between them. The V gene's germline CDR1 is MNHNS and CDR2 SASEGT.

The rearrangement joins TRBV7-9 to TRBJ2-3; 9 bases are shared with TRBD1. Trimming cost V 6 bases and J 5 bases; bases outside gene matches: 9. The CDR3 runs to 15 residues. CDR1 SEHNR and CDR2 FQNEAQ come from the germline V gene (reference sequence). The CDR3 here is CASRPGDRVVDTQYF. CDR3 nucleotides: TGTGCCAGCAGACCTGGGGACAGGGTAGTAGATACGCAGTATTTT.

The V call is TRBV7-2, the J call TRBJ2-1, with 7 bases identical to TRBD2. CDR3 size: 15 residues. CDR1 and CDR2 from the germline V gene are SGHTA and FQGNSA. Germline trimming cut 3 bases from V and 5 bases from J; bases unmatched to any gene: 7. CDR3 DNA: TGTGCCAGCAGCTTCCAAGCGGGGAACAACAATGAGCAGTTCTTC. Translation gives CASSFQAGNNNEQFF.

The chain combines TRBV18 with TRBJ2-7, with TRBD2 matching 7 bases. CDR1 and CDR2 (germline): KGHSH, LQKENI. The CDR3 runs 14 residues. V was clipped by 5 bases and J by 9 bases; unmatched bases: 13. The CDR3 DNA sequence: TGTGCCAGCTCATCGGGGGGTGGCGCCGAGGGGCAGTACTTC. Translating it yields CASSSGGGAEGQYF.

The chain links TRBV2 to TRBJ2-4, with 14 bases lining up with TRBD2. Trimming took 6 bases from V and 3 from J; bases not matched to a gene: 7. The CDR3 loop spans 17 amino acids. The germline V gene encodes CDR1 SNHLY and CDR2 FYNNEI. The CDR3 DNA follows: TGTGCCAGCAGAAGACTAGCGGGAGGGTCAGACAAAAACATTCAGTACTTC. This encodes CASRRLAGGSDKNIQYF.

This clone was seen once. The chain combines TRBV19 with TRBJ1-1; D is unresolved. The CDR3 length is 13 residues. Trimming removed 5 bases at V and 3 bases at J, with 10 bases between. CDR1 is LNHDA, CDR2 SQIVND, per germline (reference sequence). CDR3 protein: CASSLQTHTEAFF. The CDR3 DNA reads as TGTGCCAGTAGTCTGCAGACCCACACTGAAGCTTTCTTT.

This chain uses TRBV2 with TRBJ2-7; D is uncertain. The CDR3 runs to 14 residues. The germline CDR1 and CDR2 sequences are SNHLY and FYNNEI. The V end was cut by 6 bases, the J end by 8 bases, with 20 bases between. CDR3 loop: CASSPSDTGSKQYF. The CDR3 nucleotides read TGTGCCAGCAGCCCATCCGACACCGGTAGTAAGCAGTACTTC. Drawing the rest from reference TRBV2 and TRBJ2-7, the complete variable domain is EPEVTQTPSHQVTQMGQEVILRCVPISNHLYFYWYRQILGQKVEFLVSFYNNEISEKSEIFDDQFSVERPDGSNFTLKIRSTKLEDSAMYFCASSPSDTGSKQYFGPGTRLTVT.

This sequence joins TRBV10-3 and TRBJ1-6, with a tentative D call TRBD1 (5 bases). The CDR3 has 15 amino acids. Germline values: CDR1 ENHRY, CDR2 SYGVKD. With 8 bases removed from V and 9 bases from J, the gap between germline ends came to 20 bases. The CDR3 bases are TGTGCCATCCATCCAGGGATGAAAAATGGTTCACCCCTCCACTTT. Translated, it gives CAIHPGMKNGSPLHF.

The sample holds one count of this clone. CDR3 sequence: CASSAGRGPYGYTF. CDR3 nucleotide sequence: TGTGCCAGCAGTGCCGGCCGTGGCCCCTATGGCTACACCTTC. This chain links TRBV6-4 with TRBJ1-2; the D is unclear. CDR3 length equals 14 residues. Germline V gene lookup returns CDR1 MRHNA and CDR2 SNTAGT. The V end was cut by 4 bases, the J end by 4 bases, with 13 bases between.

J is TRBJ2-7 and V is TRBV10-1; 9 bases are a match to TRBD1. The germline V gene encodes CDR1 WNHNN and CDR2 SYGVQD (reference sequence). V dropped 0 bases and J dropped 4; count of bases not matched to a gene: 4. The CDR3 totals 15 residues. DNA for the CDR3: TGCGCCAGCAGTGAGTCGTCGGGACAGGGTTACGAGCAGTACTTC. Protein sequence: CASSESSGQGYEQYF.

J is TRBJ1-3 and V is TRBV30; D not certain. The ends were cut back, 0 bases at V and 1 base at J, with 10 bases in the middle. Germline CDR1 GTSNPN, CDR2 SVGIG (reference sequence). The CDR3 sequence is 15 residues long. CDR3 nucleotides: TGTGCCTGGAGTGTGCACTGGGGTTCTGGAAACACCATATATTTT. It codes for CAWSVHWGSGNTIYF.

The chain is built from TRBV5-4 and TRBJ2-3; D gene uncertain. Germline V lookup: CDR1 SGHNT, CDR2 YYREEE (reference sequence). The CDR3 runs to 14 residues. The V end was cut by 0 bases, the J end by 2 bases, with 7 bases between. This CDR3 is CASSLVGATDTQYF. In nucleotides, the CDR3 is TGTGCCAGCAGCTTGGTTGGCGCCACAGATACGCAGTATTTT.

This clone was seen only once. This chain uses TRBV6-5 with TRBJ1-3; D unclear. Trimming pared 1 base from V and 0 bases from J, leaving 10 bases between. Per germline, CDR1 MNHEY and CDR2 SVGAGI. The CDR3 has 16 residues. For the CDR3, the DNA is TGTGCCAGCAGTTACTTCGGAGCTAACTCTGGAAACACCATATATTTT. This codes for CASSYFGANSGNTIYF.

The table lists this clone with a count of one. CDR3 DNA: TGTGCCAGTAGTATCGCCGGGACGGACCCCTACGAGCAGTACTTC. It encodes CASSIAGTDPYEQYF. The rearrangement joins TRBV19 to TRBJ2-7; D assignment may be TRBD1 or TRBD2 (5 bases each). CDR1 LNHDA and CDR2 SQIVND come from the germline V gene (reference sequence). V lost 3 bases to trimming and J lost 2 bases, with 14 bases between them. This CDR3 comprises 15 residues.